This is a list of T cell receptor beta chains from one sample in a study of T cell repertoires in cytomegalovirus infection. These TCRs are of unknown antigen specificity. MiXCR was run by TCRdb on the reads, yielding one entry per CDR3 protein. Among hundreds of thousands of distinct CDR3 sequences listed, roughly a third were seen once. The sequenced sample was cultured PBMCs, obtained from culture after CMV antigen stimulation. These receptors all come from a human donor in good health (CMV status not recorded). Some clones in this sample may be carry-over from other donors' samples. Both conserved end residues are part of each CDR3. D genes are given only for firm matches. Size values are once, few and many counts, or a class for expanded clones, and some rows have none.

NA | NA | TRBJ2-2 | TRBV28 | CASRFLTANTGELFF | TGTGCCAGCAGATTCTTGACGGCGAACACCGGGGAGCTGTTTTTT
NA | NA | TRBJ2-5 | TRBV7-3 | CASSVTPQETQYF | TGTGCCAGCAGCGTGACTCCTCAAGAGACCCAGTACTTC
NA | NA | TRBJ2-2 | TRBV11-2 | CASRGITGELFF | TGTGCCAGCAGAGGGATTACGGGGGAGCTGTTTTTT
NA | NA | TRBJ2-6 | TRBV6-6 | CASSYGGTGANVLTF | TGTGCCAGCAGTTACGGAGGGACAGGGGCCAACGTCCTGACTTTC
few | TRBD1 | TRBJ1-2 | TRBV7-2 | CASSLGTGINYGYTF | TGTGCCAGCAGCCTGGGGACAGGTATTAACTATGGCTACACCTTC
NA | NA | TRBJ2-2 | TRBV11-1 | CASSPRRGTGELFF | TGTGCCAGCAGCCCGCGGAGGGGCACCGGGGAGCTGTTTTTT
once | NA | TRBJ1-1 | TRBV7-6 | CASSLAPRSEAFF | TGTGCCAGCAGCTTAGCCCCAAGGTCTGAAGCTTTCTTT
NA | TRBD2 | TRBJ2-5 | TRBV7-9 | CASSPRLADQETQYF | TGTGCCAGCAGCCCTAGACTAGCGGACCAAGAGACCCAGTACTTC
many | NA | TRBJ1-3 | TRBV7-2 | CASSLRGNTIYF | TGTGCCAGCAGCTTAAGGGGAAACACCATATATTTT
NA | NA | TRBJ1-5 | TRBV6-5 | CASSRQRGGAGIDQPQHF | TGTGCCAGCAGCCGCCAAAGGGGGGGAGCAGGGATTGATCAGCCCCAGCATTTT
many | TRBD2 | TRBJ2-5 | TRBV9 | CASSVGGVGRGLRETQYF | TGTGCCAGCAGCGTAGGTGGGGTAGGAAGGGGACTACGGGAGACCCAGTACTTC
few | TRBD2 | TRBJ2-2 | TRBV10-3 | CAISAASGSAGELFF | TGTGCCATCAGTGCGGCTAGCGGGAGCGCCGGGGAGCTGTTTTTT
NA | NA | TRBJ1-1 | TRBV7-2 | CASSFVGSAEAFF | TGTGCCAGCAGCTTTGTGGGTTCGGCTGAAGCTTTCTTT
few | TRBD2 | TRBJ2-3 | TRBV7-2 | CASSILAGGTTDTQYF | TGTGCCAGCAGCATACTAGCGGGAGGGACCACAGATACGCAGTATTTT
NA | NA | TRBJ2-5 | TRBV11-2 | CASSLEGGTAETQYF | TGTGCCAGCAGCTTAGAAGGTGGGACCGCAGAGACCCAGTACTTC
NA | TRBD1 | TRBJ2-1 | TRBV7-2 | CASSSRPGQGAGEQFF | TGTGCCAGCAGCTCCCGACCGGGACAGGGGGCTGGTGAGCAGTTCTTC